This TCR beta chain was profiled in a study of naive and memory T cell subsets. This clonotype occurred many times. The antigen remains unidentified. Findings and limits, study-wide: TCR transcript changes with activation or differentiation may affect this RNA method.

The SP2 primer and nested alpha and beta constant region primers amplified ligated cDNA in four rounds. For blood and skin samples, reverse transcription used TCR alpha and beta constant primers. MiXCR was run by TCRdb on the 5' RACE reads, yielding one entry per CDR3 protein. In the table there are 55,000 to 70,000 distinct CDR3 sequences, approximately 6.6% of which are singletons. A UMI-containing oligonucleotide was joined by 3' ligation to the TCR cDNA template. RNA was extracted from 2 to 2.5 ml of whole blood of healthy adults. Germline V gene lookup returns CDR1 SGHRS and CDR2 YFSETQ. V was pared by 4 bases and J by 1 base, with 8 bases between. This CDR3 is 13 amino acids long.

The rearrangement links TRBV5-1 to TRBJ1-1, with D hard to call. This sequence originates from a male donor in good health. The DNA for the CDR3 is TGCGCCAGCAGCGTAGACACGAACACTGAAGCTTTCTTT. This encodes CASSVDTNTEAFF.